The 3 T cell receptor beta chains below come from one sample, sequenced in a study of ipilimumab plus nivolumab after autologous stem cell transplantation. Measured with immunoSEQ multiplex PCR; TCRdb has only the in-frame clones, and not every one. The sample consists of about 4,800 clones, 55% to 80% of them appearing once. The starting material was PBMCs, obtained in a trial of ipilimumab plus nivolumab as post-transplant consolidation. The origin of the receptors is a male donor with multiple myeloma.

This chain joins TRBV7-2 and TRBJ2-5; 7 bases map to TRBD2. Germline CDR1 reads SGHTA; CDR2 reads FQGNSA. This CDR3 spans 15 amino acids. With V trimmed by 1 base and J by 4 bases, 6 bases remained unmatched. The CDR3 region is CASSLGAGAGETQYF. In DNA form, the CDR3 reads TGTGCCAGCAGCTTAGGGGCGGGAGCGGGAGAGACCCAGTACTTC.

CDR3 coding DNA: TGTGCCAGTAGTCGACTAGCGGGGGGTTTTTCCCTCTCCTACGAGCAGTACTTC. It translates to CASSRLAGGFSLSYEQYF. This sequence joins TRBV19 and TRBJ2-7; TRBD2 matches at 13 bases. Trimming cost V 5 bases and J 0 bases; bases outside gene matches: 10. Per the germline V gene, CDR1 is LNHDA and CDR2 is SQIVND (reference sequence). The CDR3 spans 18 residues.

The rearrangement links TRBV6-5 to TRBJ2-6; TRBD2 is a possible D gene (6 bases). CDR1 is MNHEY and CDR2 is SVGAGI in the germline V gene. The CDR3 has 15 residues. Trimming cost V 2 bases and J 1 base, with 6 bases left between them. The CDR3 DNA follows: TGTGCCAGCAGTTACCGGGGGTCTGGGGCCAACGTCCTGACTTTC. Residues: CASSYRGSGANVLTF.